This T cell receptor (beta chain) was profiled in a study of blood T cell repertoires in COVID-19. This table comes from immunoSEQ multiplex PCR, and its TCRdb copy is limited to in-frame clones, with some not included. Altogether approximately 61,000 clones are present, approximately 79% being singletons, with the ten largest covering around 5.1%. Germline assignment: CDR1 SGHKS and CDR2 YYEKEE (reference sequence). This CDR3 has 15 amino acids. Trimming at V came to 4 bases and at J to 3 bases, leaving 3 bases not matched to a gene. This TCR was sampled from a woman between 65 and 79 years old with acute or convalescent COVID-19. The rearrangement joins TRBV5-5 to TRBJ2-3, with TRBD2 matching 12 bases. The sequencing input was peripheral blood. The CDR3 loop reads CASSITSGGTDTQYF. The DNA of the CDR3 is TGTGCCAGCAGCATAACTAGCGGGGGGACAGATACGCAGTATTTT.